This T cell receptor beta chain comes out of a study of blood T cell repertoires in COVID-19. The V end lost 0 bases, the J end lost 10 bases, and 15 bases lay between the germline ends. CDR1 is MNHEY, CDR2 SVGAGI, per germline. CDR3 length: 15 amino acids. Repertoires were generated with immunoSEQ multiplex PCR, while TCRdb's copy carries only in-frame clones and drops some. This sample has roughly 190,000 clones; roughly nine tenths occur once, and the top ten carry roughly 25%. The J gene is TRBJ1-4, the V gene TRBV6-5; no definite D call. This receptor was identified in a woman aged 40 to 55 in a cohort exposed to, infected with or recovered from COVID-19 (not recorded which). Sequences were obtained from PBMCs or T cells enriched from blood (not recorded which). Here the CDR3 reads CASSYSKADSGKLFF. The CDR3 DNA sequence: TGTGCCAGCAGTTACTCGAAAGCAGATTCGGGAAAACTGTTTTTT.